The entry below describes one T cell receptor beta chain. The source of the sample is a study of control samples from healthy donors and cancer patients. CDR1 and CDR2 from the germline V gene are SQVTM and ANQGSEA. This CDR3 is 13 amino acids long. V lost 5 bases and J lost 2, with 10 bases in between. Here immunoSEQ multiplex PCR was the method, and the copy in TCRdb shows in-frame clones only, minus some. The data hold 150,000 or so clones, with about 93% observed a single time. Sequenced input: blood. The source of this sequence is a man in his forties or fifties in good health. The chain recombines TRBV29-1 with TRBJ2-1, with D tentatively TRBD2 (6 bases). CDR3 coding DNA: TGCAGCGTTAGGGCTAGCGCCTACAATGAGCAGTTCTTC. Translating it yields CSVRASAYNEQFF.